This T cell receptor (beta chain) derives from a study of cytomegalovirus exposure and HLA in healthy donors. Study findings and constraints: In vitro assays verified that three CMV-associated chains recognized CMV antigens specifically. Later findings reportedly placed an Asian-associated ancestry cluster below the approximately 670-donor mean for N-insertions.

The germline V gene encodes CDR1 SGHDT and CDR2 YYEEEE. The ends lost 4 bases at V and 3 bases at J; junction bases unmatched: 6. The CDR3 contains 14 residues. On this clone itself: The target antigen is unknown.

The PCR employed 60 Vbeta primers together with 13 Jbeta primers. In the source study's methods: Tens of millions of unique TCR beta chains, some 11 million shared, were counted in a later analysis. Method: immunoSEQ multiplex PCR; TCRdb's copy keeps in-frame clones and lacks some. V, J and clone size are taken as reported in that table, and D and trimming were inferred from the DNA itself. Of 150,000 to 200,000 clones detected, around 80% appear once; the ten largest clones hold around 5.8%. V and J are TRBV5-6 and TRBJ1-1; TRBD1 aligns across 7 bases. This clonotype originated in a male donor in good health and CMV-seropositive. The sequenced sample was PBMCs. CDR3 DNA sequence: TGTGCCAGCAGCCTACAGGGGCTCGACACTGAAGCTTTCTTT. It yields the protein CASSLQGLDTEAFF.